These T cell receptor beta chains were read from a single sample in a study of blood T cell repertoires in COVID-19. Using immunoSEQ multiplex PCR, the repertoire was profiled, and TCRdb retains in-frame clones only, with some absent. The repertoire holds about 110,000 clones, with over 70% as singletons. The source material was peripheral blood. The source is a man aged 45-60 years with acute or convalescent COVID-19. CDR3s include the opening cysteine and the closing phenylalanine or tryptophan. The order of the fields is D gene, V gene, clone size, J gene, CDR3 DNA, CDR3 protein. D genes are given only for firm matches. Clone size appears in some rows only: once, few, many, or a class for an expanded clone.

d_gene: NA; v_gene: TRBV9; abundance: NA; j_gene: TRBJ1-2; CDR3nt: TGTGCCAGCAGCGTAGACAACCCGGACAGCGGCTACACCTTC; CDR3aa: CASSVDNPDSGYTF
d_gene: TRBD1; v_gene: TRBV10-2; abundance: NA; j_gene: TRBJ1-1; CDR3nt: TGCGCCAGCAGCCGATCGGGACAGAGTTCCATGAACACTGAAGCTTTCTTT; CDR3aa: CASSRSGQSSMNTEAFF
d_gene: TRBD1; v_gene: TRBV6-1; abundance: NA; j_gene: TRBJ1-3; CDR3nt: TGTGCCAGCAGTGAAAGGGGACAGGGACGGCAAAACACCATATATTTT; CDR3aa: CASSERGQGRQNTIYF
d_gene: NA; v_gene: TRBV5-1; abundance: NA; j_gene: TRBJ2-3; CDR3nt: TGCGCCAGCAGCTTGGCCCAGCGGAGCACAGATACGCAGTATTTT; CDR3aa: CASSLAQRSTDTQYF
d_gene: TRBD2; v_gene: TRBV3-1/TRBV3-2; abundance: NA; j_gene: TRBJ2-1; CDR3nt: TGTGCCAGCAGCCCTGGTGGGACTAGCGTATACAATGAGCAGTTCTTC; CDR3aa: CASSPGGTSVYNEQFF
d_gene: NA; v_gene: TRBV24-1; abundance: NA; j_gene: TRBJ2-3; CDR3nt: TGTGCCACCAACGACGGGAGCACAGATACGCAGTATTTT; CDR3aa: CATNDGSTDTQYF
d_gene: NA; v_gene: TRBV7-2; abundance: few; j_gene: TRBJ1-1; CDR3nt: TGTGCCAGCAGCTTAGTATCTATGAACACTGAAGCTTTCTTT; CDR3aa: CASSLVSMNTEAFF
d_gene: NA; v_gene: TRBV3-1/TRBV3-2; abundance: NA; j_gene: TRBJ1-2; CDR3nt: TGTGCCAGCAGCCAAGGAGTGTTTTATGGCTACACCTTC; CDR3aa: CASSQGVFYGYTF
d_gene: TRBD2; v_gene: TRBV19; abundance: NA; j_gene: TRBJ2-3; CDR3nt: TGTGCCAGTAGTATAGGAGCGGGGGGGCATACAGATACGCAGTATTTT; CDR3aa: CASSIGAGGHTDTQYF
d_gene: NA; v_gene: TRBV6-5; abundance: NA; j_gene: TRBJ1-2; CDR3nt: TGTGCCAGCACCGGACAGAACTTTAACTATGGCTACACCTTC; CDR3aa: CASTGQNFNYGYTF
d_gene: NA; v_gene: TRBV18; abundance: NA; j_gene: TRBJ1-1; CDR3nt: TGTGCCAGCTCACCGCCCGGGGTCACTGAAGCTTTCTTT; CDR3aa: CASSPPGVTEAFF
d_gene: TRBD1; v_gene: TRBV6-5; abundance: NA; j_gene: TRBJ1-2; CDR3nt: TGTGCCAGCAGTTCGCCGGGACAGGGTCCCCATGGCTACACCTTC; CDR3aa: CASSSPGQGPHGYTF
d_gene: NA; v_gene: TRBV19; abundance: NA; j_gene: TRBJ2-2; CDR3nt: TGTGCCAGTAAGGGCGGAGGGCTTAACACCGGGGAGCTGTTTTTT; CDR3aa: CASKGGGLNTGELFF
d_gene: TRBD1; v_gene: TRBV6-5; abundance: few; j_gene: TRBJ1-6; CDR3nt: TGTGCCAGCAGCCCCGGGACAGCAAAAAATTCACCCCTCCACTTT; CDR3aa: CASSPGTAKNSPLHF
d_gene: TRBD1; v_gene: TRBV4-2; abundance: NA; j_gene: TRBJ1-4; CDR3nt: TGTGCCAGCAGCCAAGATCGAGGGACAGGGGCTGAAAAACTGTTTTTT; CDR3aa: CASSQDRGTGAEKLFF
d_gene: NA; v_gene: TRBV2; abundance: NA; j_gene: TRBJ1-1; CDR3nt: TGTGCCAGCAGTGTTGAAACGGGCACTGAAGCTTTCTTT; CDR3aa: CASSVETGTEAFF
d_gene: TRBD1; v_gene: TRBV28; abundance: NA; j_gene: TRBJ1-1; CDR3nt: TGTGCCAGCAGTTTAGGACAGGGCCTGAACACTGAAGCTTTCTTT; CDR3aa: CASSLGQGLNTEAFF
d_gene: TRBD1; v_gene: TRBV5-1; abundance: NA; j_gene: TRBJ2-7; CDR3nt: TGCGCCAGCAGCTTGGCGGGACAGGGAGGCTACGAGCAGTACTTC; CDR3aa: CASSLAGQGGYEQYF
d_gene: NA; v_gene: TRBV19; abundance: NA; j_gene: TRBJ2-3; CDR3nt: TGTGCCAGTAGCCCGAATCGGGGTACGGATACGCAGTATTTT; CDR3aa: CASSPNRGTDTQYF
d_gene: NA; v_gene: TRBV4-2; abundance: NA; j_gene: TRBJ1-1; CDR3nt: TGTGCCAGCAGTCTAGACGGCCAGTTGAACACTGAAGCTTTCTTT; CDR3aa: CASSLDGQLNTEAFF
d_gene: TRBD2; v_gene: TRBV24-1; abundance: few; j_gene: TRBJ2-2; CDR3nt: TGTGCCACCAGTGACCCGGGACTAGCGGGGGCCGGGGAGCTGTTTTTT; CDR3aa: CATSDPGLAGAGELFF
d_gene: NA; v_gene: TRBV10-3; abundance: once; j_gene: TRBJ1-6; CDR3nt: TGTGCCACCAATCCGGGGAAGGGTTCACCCCTCCACTTT; CDR3aa: CATNPGKGSPLHF
d_gene: NA; v_gene: TRBV11-3; abundance: NA; j_gene: TRBJ2-3; CDR3nt: TGTGCCAGCAGCTTAGGACCTAGTCCTAGCACAGATACGCAGTATTTT; CDR3aa: CASSLGPSPSTDTQYF
d_gene: TRBD1; v_gene: TRBV6-1; abundance: NA; j_gene: TRBJ2-7; CDR3nt: TGTGCCAGCAGTGACCGGGGACAGGGGGGCTCCTACGAGCAGTACTTC; CDR3aa: CASSDRGQGGSYEQYF
d_gene: NA; v_gene: TRBV7-2; abundance: NA; j_gene: TRBJ1-4; CDR3nt: TGTGCCAGCAGCCGGACACTTCAAAATGAAAAACTGTTTTTT; CDR3aa: CASSRTLQNEKLFF
d_gene: TRBD2; v_gene: TRBV19; abundance: NA; j_gene: TRBJ2-7; CDR3nt: TGTGCCAGTAGTAGCGGGGGGCGACCCATCTACGAGCAGTACTTC; CDR3aa: CASSSGGRPIYEQYF
d_gene: TRBD1; v_gene: TRBV5-1; abundance: NA; j_gene: TRBJ1-1; CDR3nt: TGCGCCAGCAGCTTGGACCTACAGGGGAATAGGAAGGCTTTCTTT; CDR3aa: CASSLDLQGNRKAFF